This T cell receptor (beta chain) was documented in a study of T cells expressing NK-cell markers. Study-wide context: Seven sequenced donors out of eight were HCMV-seropositive, one seronegative.

The CDR3 is 15 residues long. Germline CDR1 SEHNR, CDR2 FQNEAQ (reference sequence). Remarks on this clonotype: Its antigen is currently unknown.

Study-wide results and caveats: The same clonotypes also predominated in the CD3+CD56-NKG2C+ fraction of a few donors. Dominant NKG2C+ clonotypes accounted for 1.0-7.0% of CD8+ T cells in about six donors.

The authors generated TCR beta cDNA through 5'RACE template switching with UMIs. TCRdb derives one entry per CDR3 protein from the 5' RACE reads, leaving out DNA. The sample is made up of approximately 380,000 distinct CDR3 sequences, and the top ten hold over 4% of it. The chain carries TRBV7-9 and TRBJ2-2; TCRdb's D call of TRBD1 is untestable without DNA. Source material: blood T cells: a sorted CD56 or NKG2C T cell subset, CD4+ or CD8+ T cells, or bulk PBMC T cells (not recorded which). The receptor comes from a man aged 18-75 years in good health. The CDR3 here is CASSPGTTNTGELFF.